The 22 T cell receptor beta chains listed next were all sequenced from one sample in a study of blood T cell repertoires in COVID-19. Method: immunoSEQ multiplex PCR; TCRdb's copy keeps in-frame clones and lacks some. The table shows roughly 260,000 clones, with about 87% occurring only once. The sequencing input was peripheral blood. The receptor source for this set is a man aged 55 to 70 who had recovered from COVID-19.

The chain joins TRBV7-8 to TRBJ2-5; 10 nucleotides line up with TRBD1. The CDR3 loop spans 14 amino acids. The germline V gene has CDR1 SGHVS and CDR2 FQNEAQ. V shed 6 bases, J shed 4 bases, and the junction held 5 bases outside the gene matches. The CDR3: CASRLTGGIETQYF. Here the CDR3 DNA reads TGTGCCAGCAGGTTGACAGGGGGCATAGAGACCCAGTACTTC.

This clone occurred a few times. The J gene is TRBJ2-2, the V gene TRBV7-2; 9 bases map to TRBD2. The CDR3 has 15 residues. Losses at the gene ends were 6 bases for V and 5 bases for J; bases not matched to a gene: 7. Germline V gives CDR1 SGHTA, CDR2 FQGNSA. CDR3 nucleotides: TGTGCCAGCAGAGAGGCCGCGGGAGGGACCGGGGAGCTGTTTTTT. It translates to CASREAAGGTGELFF.

The rearrangement uses TRBV7-9 and TRBJ1-1, with a possible D match to TRBD1 (6 bases). This CDR3 has 14 residues. Germline V gives CDR1 SEHNR, CDR2 FQNEAQ (reference sequence). The ends were cut back, 3 bases at V and 4 bases at J, with 12 bases in the middle. The CDR3 DNA sequence: TGTGCCAGCAGCTTTGAACAGGGTGTCACTGAAGCTTTCTTT. Translating gives CASSFEQGVTEAFF.

This clone was observed a single time. This CDR3 is CASSPGTDLHTDTQYF. The CDR3 region has the DNA TGTGCCAGCAGCCCCGGGACAGACCTACACACAGATACGCAGTATTTT. J is TRBJ2-3 and V is TRBV11-3, with 7 nucleotides matching TRBD1. V dropped 5 bases and J dropped 2; count of bases not matched to a gene: 10. The germline V gene has CDR1 SGHNT and CDR2 YENEEA. The CDR3 spans 16 residues.

The rearrangement uses TRBV27 and TRBJ1-6, with 9 bases identical to TRBD1. The germline CDR1 and CDR2 sequences are MNHEY and SMNVEV (reference sequence). Trimming cost V 5 bases and J 14 bases; bases outside gene matches: 7. The CDR3 runs to 13 residues. The CDR3 coding sequence is TGTGCCAGCAGTGCCACAGGGGGCACGACCCTCCACTTT. It codes for CASSATGGTTLHF.

The chain couples TRBV6-5 to TRBJ2-7; a possible D gene is TRBD2 (6 bases). The CDR3 runs to 12 residues. Trimming took 6 bases from V and 4 from J, leaving 10 bases between them. The germline V gene has CDR1 MNHEY and CDR2 SVGAGI. The chain's CDR3 is CASRRGAYEQYF. The CDR3 DNA follows: TGTGCCAGCAGGCGGGGAGCGTACGAGCAGTACTTC.

The chain has TRBV4-2 and TRBJ2-3, with a weak D call TRBD2 (6 bases). Per germline, CDR1 LGHNA and CDR2 YNFKEQ. Trimming removed 4 bases at V and 0 bases at J, with 8 bases between. This CDR3 region has 14 residues. CDR3 region: CASSPGVSTDTQYF. The CDR3 DNA is TGTGCCAGCAGCCCGGGGGTCAGCACAGATACGCAGTATTTT.

V is TRBV7-3 and J is TRBJ2-3; weak D call: TRBD1 (5 bases). CDR1 and CDR2 (germline): SGHTA, FQGTGA. This CDR3 region has 19 residues. Trimming removed 0 bases from V and 2 bases from J, with 21 bases in between. The CDR3 DNA is TGTGCCAGCAGCTTAACGGCTAATATAAGGACAACTAACACAGATACGCAGTATTTT. Translated, it gives CASSLTANIRTTNTDTQYF.

This chain uses TRBV9 with TRBJ2-5, with D hard to call. This CDR3 is built from 15 residues. The ends were cut back, 0 bases at V and 2 bases at J, with 11 bases in the middle. Germline CDR1 reads SGDLS; CDR2 reads YYNGEE. CDR3 region: CASSVAGQVQETQYF. The CDR3 bases are TGTGCCAGCAGCGTAGCTGGTCAGGTACAAGAGACCCAGTACTTC.

This chain links TRBV6-1 with TRBJ2-1, with 7 bases matching TRBD1. Germline V gives CDR1 MNHNS, CDR2 SASEGT. V lost 5 bases and J lost 7; bases outside the gene matches: 8. This CDR3 is built from 14 residues. The CDR3 is CASSKLTGINEQFF. The CDR3 DNA reads as TGTGCCAGCAGTAAACTGACAGGGATTAATGAGCAGTTCTTC.

This clone showed up just a few times. J is TRBJ2-5 and V is TRBV18, with 12 nucleotides matching TRBD2. Germline CDR1 KGHSH, CDR2 LQKENI. This CDR3 has 14 residues. J lost 4 bases, V lost 8 bases, and 5 bases had no gene match. The CDR3 sequence: CASQLAGGRETQYF. CDR3 in DNA: TGTGCCAGCCAACTAGCGGGGGGTAGAGAGACCCAGTACTTC. The whole variable domain, filled in from reference TRBV18 and TRBJ2-5, reads NAGVMQNPRHLVRRRGQEARLRCSPMKGHSHVYWYRQLPEEGLKFMVYLQKENIIDESGMPKERFSAEFPKEGPSILRIQQVVRGDSAAYFCASQLAGGRETQYFGPGTRLLVL.

A single count supports this clone. The J gene is TRBJ2-7, the V gene TRBV18; D may be TRBD1 (6 bases). Germline loops: CDR1 KGHSH, CDR2 LQKENI. V lost 4 bases, J lost 0 bases, and 13 bases lay in between. The length of the CDR3 is 15 residues. The CDR3 reads CASSRVDSSSYEQYF. DNA of the CDR3: TGTGCCAGCTCACGCGTGGACAGCAGCTCCTACGAGCAGTACTTC.

V and J are TRBV5-6 and TRBJ1-5; no definite D call. In germline, CDR1 is SGHDT, CDR2 YYEEEE. Trimming took 2 bases from V and 6 from J, leaving 12 bases between them. The length of the CDR3 is 14 residues. The chain's CDR3 is CASSLFSSVQPQHF. DNA for the CDR3: TGTGCCAGCAGCTTATTTTCTTCTGTTCAGCCCCAGCATTTT.

V gene TRBV6-5 combines with J gene TRBJ1-5; 10 bases are shared with TRBD1. The junction had 4 bases not matched to a gene; V was cut back by 6 bases and J by 5 bases. Germline CDR1 MNHEY, CDR2 SVGAGI. The CDR3 has 14 amino acids. DNA of the CDR3: TGTGCCAGCAGATTCGGGACAGGGGATCAGCCCCAGCATTTT. Its protein is CASRFGTGDQPQHF.

This chain uses TRBV2 with TRBJ2-7, with D possibly TRBD2 on 7 matching bases. Germline assignment: CDR1 SNHLY and CDR2 FYNNEI. The CDR3 runs to 14 residues. V was clipped by 5 bases and J by 4 bases, with 15 bases between them. CDR3 bases: TGTGCCAGCAGTTCGGCGGGGGCCCTATACGAGCAGTACTTC. Translated: CASSSAGALYEQYF. The full variable domain, with the rest looked up from reference TRBV2 and TRBJ2-7, is EPEVTQTPSHQVTQMGQEVILRCVPISNHLYFYWYRQILGQKVEFLVSFYNNEISEKSEIFDDQFSVERPDGSNFTLKIRSTKLEDSAMYFCASSSAGALYEQYFGPGTRLTVT.

The CDR3 nucleotides read TGTGCCAGCAGTTTAGGGCCCTCCACTGAAGCTTTCTTT. It translates to CASSLGPSTEAFF. V is TRBV27 and J is TRBJ1-1; D call uncertain. The CDR3 covers 13 residues. In germline, CDR1 is MNHEY, CDR2 SMNVEV (reference sequence). The germline V and J ends were trimmed by 2 bases and 4 bases, with 8 bases remaining between them.

The chain combines TRBV15 with TRBJ1-5; 11 positions agree with TRBD1. With V trimmed by 1 base and J by 4 bases, 6 bases remained unmatched. The CDR3 consists of 17 residues. Germline lookup yields CDR1 LNHNV and CDR2 YYDKDF (reference sequence). CDR3 sequence: CATSRAIGTGGNQPQHF. The CDR3 DNA sequence: TGTGCCACCAGCAGAGCAATCGGGACAGGGGGTAATCAGCCCCAGCATTTT.

The chain recombines TRBV2 with TRBJ2-3, with 12 nucleotides matching TRBD2. Per the germline V gene, CDR1 is SNHLY and CDR2 is FYNNEI. The CDR3 is 15 amino acids. V lost 5 bases and J lost 4; bases outside the gene matches: 4. CDR3 in amino acids: CASSKLAGGPDTQYF. The CDR3 bases are TGTGCCAGCAGTAAACTAGCGGGAGGACCAGATACGCAGTATTTT.

The chain uses TRBV3-1 (or the pseudogene TRBV3-2) and TRBJ1-6; no firm D call. Trimming took 1 base from V and 10 from J, leaving 5 bases between them. This CDR3 has 12 residues. The germline V gene has CDR1 LGHDT and CDR2 YNNKEL (reference sequence). CDR3 bases: TGTGCCAGCAGCCAAGTTCAGTCACCCCTCCACTTT. Protein product: CASSQVQSPLHF.

The chain recombines TRBV7-9 with TRBJ1-6; TRBD1 matches at 7 bases. J gave up 7 bases and V 4 bases, and 4 bases lay outside the gene matches. This CDR3 has 14 residues. The V gene's germline CDR1 is SEHNR and CDR2 FQNEAQ (reference sequence). The DNA for the CDR3 is TGTGCCAGCAGCTCCGGGACAGCCAATTCACCCCTCCACTTT. Residues: CASSSGTANSPLHF.

The chain joins TRBV5-1 to TRBJ2-1, with 7 bases matching TRBD2. V shed 3 bases and J 6 bases; nucleotides not matched to a gene: 9. The CDR3 loop spans 15 amino acids. Germline-derived CDR1 and CDR2 are SGHRS and YFSETQ. In DNA form, the CDR3 reads TGCGCCAGCAGCTCCCAACGGGGGGTGGTCAATGAGCAGTTCTTC. It is translated as CASSSQRGVVNEQFF. Supplemented by reference TRBV5-1 and TRBJ2-1, the full variable domain reads KAGVTQTPRYLIKTRGQQVTLSCSPISGHRSVSWYQQTPGQGLQFLFEYFSETQRNKGNFPGRFSGRQFSNSRSEMNVSTLELGDSALYLCASSSQRGVVNEQFFGPGTRLTVL.

The rearrangement joins TRBV2 to TRBJ1-2; 7 bases align to TRBD1. V lost 6 bases and J lost 5; bases outside the gene matches: 12. The CDR3 loop spans 15 amino acids. From germline, CDR1 is SNHLY and CDR2 FYNNEI. The CDR3 sequence: CASRPSDRVVYGYTF. The CDR3 DNA sequence: TGTGCCAGCAGACCCTCCGACAGGGTTGTATATGGCTACACCTTC. The whole variable domain, filled in from reference TRBV2 and TRBJ1-2, reads EPEVTQTPSHQVTQMGQEVILRCVPISNHLYFYWYRQILGQKVEFLVSFYNNEISEKSEIFDDQFSVERPDGSNFTLKIRSTKLEDSAMYFCASRPSDRVVYGYTFGSGTRLTVV.